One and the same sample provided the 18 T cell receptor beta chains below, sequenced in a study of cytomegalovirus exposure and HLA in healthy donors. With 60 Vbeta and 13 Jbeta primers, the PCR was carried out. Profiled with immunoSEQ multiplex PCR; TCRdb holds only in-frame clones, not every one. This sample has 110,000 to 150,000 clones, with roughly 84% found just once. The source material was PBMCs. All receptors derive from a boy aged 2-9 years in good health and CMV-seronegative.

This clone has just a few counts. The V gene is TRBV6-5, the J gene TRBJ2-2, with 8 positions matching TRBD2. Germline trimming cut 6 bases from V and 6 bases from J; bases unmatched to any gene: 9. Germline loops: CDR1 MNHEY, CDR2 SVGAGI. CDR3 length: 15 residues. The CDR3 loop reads CASRSGTSGSGELFF. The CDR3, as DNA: TGTGCCAGCAGGTCCGGGACTAGTGGATCCGGGGAGCTGTTTTTT.

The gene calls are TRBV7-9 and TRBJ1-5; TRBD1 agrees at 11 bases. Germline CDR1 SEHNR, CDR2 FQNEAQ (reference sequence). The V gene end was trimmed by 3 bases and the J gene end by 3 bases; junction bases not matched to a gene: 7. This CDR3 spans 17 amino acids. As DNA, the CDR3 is TGTGCCAGCAGCTTTTCCGGGACAGGGGGAATCAATCAGCCCCAGCATTTT. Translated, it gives CASSFSGTGGINQPQHF. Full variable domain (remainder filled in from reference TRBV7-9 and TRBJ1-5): DTGVSQNPRHKITKRGQNVTFRCDPISEHNRLYWYRQTLGQGPEFLTYFQNEAQLEKSRLLSDRFSAERPKGSFSTLEIQRTEQGDSAMYLCASSFSGTGGINQPQHFGDGTRLSIL.

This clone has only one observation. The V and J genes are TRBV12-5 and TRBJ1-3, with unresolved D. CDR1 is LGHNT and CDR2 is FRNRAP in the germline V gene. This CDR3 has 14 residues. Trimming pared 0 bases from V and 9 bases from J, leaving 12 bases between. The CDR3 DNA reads TGTGCTAGTGGTTTGGTGCAGGCCGCCGCCACCATATATTTT. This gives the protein CASGLVQAAATIYF. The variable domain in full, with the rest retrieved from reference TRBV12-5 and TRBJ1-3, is DARVTQTPRHKVTEMGQEVTMRCQPILGHNTVFWYRQTMMQGLELLAYFRNRAPLDDSGMPKDRFSAEMPDATLATLKIQPSEPRDSAVYFCASGLVQAAATIYFGEGSWLTVV.

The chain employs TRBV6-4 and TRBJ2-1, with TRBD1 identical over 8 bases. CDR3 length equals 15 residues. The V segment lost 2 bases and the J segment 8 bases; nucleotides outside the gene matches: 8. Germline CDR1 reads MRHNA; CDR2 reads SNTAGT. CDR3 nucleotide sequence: TGTGCCAGCAGTGACGGTTCAGGGGGCGGCGATGAGCAGTTCTTC. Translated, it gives CASSDGSGGGDEQFF.

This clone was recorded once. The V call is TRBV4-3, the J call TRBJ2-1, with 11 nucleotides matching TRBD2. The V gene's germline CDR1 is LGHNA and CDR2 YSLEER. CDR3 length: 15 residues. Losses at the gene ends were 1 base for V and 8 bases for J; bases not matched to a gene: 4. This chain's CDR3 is CASSQASSGRYEQFF. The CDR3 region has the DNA TGCGCCAGCAGCCAAGCTTCTAGCGGGAGGTATGAGCAGTTCTTC.

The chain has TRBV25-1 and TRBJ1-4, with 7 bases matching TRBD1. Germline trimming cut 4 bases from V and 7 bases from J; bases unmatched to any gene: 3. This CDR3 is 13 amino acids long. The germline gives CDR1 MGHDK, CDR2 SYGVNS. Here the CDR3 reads CASSVTGTEKLFF. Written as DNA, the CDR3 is TGTGCCAGCAGTGTGACAGGGACTGAAAAACTGTTTTTT.

The CDR3: CASSPGQGARYF. CDR3 nucleotide sequence: TGTGCCAGCAGTCCTGGACAGGGGGCTCGGTACTTC. The chain has TRBV28 and TRBJ2-4; 11 bases are shared with TRBD1. The CDR3 totals 12 residues. CDR1 and CDR2 (germline): MDHEN, SYDVKM. The J segment lost 15 bases and the V segment lost 5 bases, leaving 6 bases of the junction unmatched. The whole variable domain, remainder taken from reference TRBV28 and TRBJ2-4, is DVKVTQSSRYLVKRTGEKVFLECVQDMDHENMFWYRQDPGLGLRLIYFSYDVKMKEKGDIPEGYSVSREKKERFSLILESASTNQTSMYLCASSPGQGARYFGAGTRLSVL.

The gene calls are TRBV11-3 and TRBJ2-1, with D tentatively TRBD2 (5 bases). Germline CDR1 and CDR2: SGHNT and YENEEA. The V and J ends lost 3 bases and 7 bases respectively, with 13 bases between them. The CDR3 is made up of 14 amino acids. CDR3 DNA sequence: TGTGCCAGCAGCTTGGTCGCGGGTTCAAATGAGCAGTTCTTC. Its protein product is CASSLVAGSNEQFF.

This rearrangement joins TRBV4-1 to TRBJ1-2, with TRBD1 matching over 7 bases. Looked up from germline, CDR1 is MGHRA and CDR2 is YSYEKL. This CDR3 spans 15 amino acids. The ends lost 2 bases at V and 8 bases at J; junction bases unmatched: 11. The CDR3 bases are TGCGCCAGCAGCCAAAGGAGGGGGCGGCCGAGGGGCTACACCTTC. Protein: CASSQRRGRPRGYTF.

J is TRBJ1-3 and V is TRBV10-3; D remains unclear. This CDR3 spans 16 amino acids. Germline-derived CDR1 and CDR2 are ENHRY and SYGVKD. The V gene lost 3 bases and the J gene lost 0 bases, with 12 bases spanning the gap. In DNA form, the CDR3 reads TGTGCCATCAGTGACTCGCGGGTCGGCTCTGGAAACACCATATATTTT. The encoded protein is CAISDSRVGSGNTIYF.

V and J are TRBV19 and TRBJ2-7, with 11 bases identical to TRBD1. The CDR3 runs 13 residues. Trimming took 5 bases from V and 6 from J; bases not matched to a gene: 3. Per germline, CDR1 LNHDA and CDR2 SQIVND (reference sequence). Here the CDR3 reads CASSAGTGGEQYF. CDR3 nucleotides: TGTGCCAGTAGTGCCGGGACAGGGGGCGAGCAGTACTTC.

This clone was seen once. This CDR3 is CASSRRPPASLDTGELFF. The CDR3 DNA sequence: TGCGCCAGCAGCCGAAGGCCCCCAGCGAGCTTGGACACCGGGGAGCTGTTTTTT. The rearrangement joins TRBV4-3 to TRBJ2-2, with no clear D. CDR1 and CDR2 (germline): LGHNA, YSLEER. Trimming removed 4 bases from V and 3 bases from J, with 21 bases in between. This CDR3 comprises 18 residues.

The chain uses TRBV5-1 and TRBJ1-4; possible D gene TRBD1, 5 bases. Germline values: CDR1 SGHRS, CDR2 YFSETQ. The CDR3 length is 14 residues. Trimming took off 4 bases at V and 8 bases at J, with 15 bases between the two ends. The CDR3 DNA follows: TGCGCCAGCAGCCCGCAGGGCGATGGGGAAAAACTGTTTTTT. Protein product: CASSPQGDGEKLFF.

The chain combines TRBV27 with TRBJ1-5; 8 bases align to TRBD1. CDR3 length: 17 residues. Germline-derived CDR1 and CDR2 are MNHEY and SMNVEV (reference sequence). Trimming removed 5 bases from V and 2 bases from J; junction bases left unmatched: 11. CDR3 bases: TGTGCCAGCAGTCCCCCCCCAGACAGGGGCCGCAATCAGCCCCAGCATTTT. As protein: CASSPPPDRGRNQPQHF.

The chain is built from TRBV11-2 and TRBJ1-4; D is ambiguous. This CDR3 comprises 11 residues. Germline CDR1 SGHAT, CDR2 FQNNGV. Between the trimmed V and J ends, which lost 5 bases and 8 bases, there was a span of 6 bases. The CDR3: CASSQKEKLFF. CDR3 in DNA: TGTGCCAGCAGCCAGAAAGAAAAACTGTTTTTT.

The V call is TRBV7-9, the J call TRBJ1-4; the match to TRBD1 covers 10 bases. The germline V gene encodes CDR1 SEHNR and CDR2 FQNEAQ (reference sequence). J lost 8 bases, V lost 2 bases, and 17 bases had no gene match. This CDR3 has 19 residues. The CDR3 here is CASSLLAVDGGTGEEKLFF. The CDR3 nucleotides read TGTGCCAGCAGCTTATTGGCGGTGGACGGCGGGACAGGGGAAGAAAAACTGTTTTTT.

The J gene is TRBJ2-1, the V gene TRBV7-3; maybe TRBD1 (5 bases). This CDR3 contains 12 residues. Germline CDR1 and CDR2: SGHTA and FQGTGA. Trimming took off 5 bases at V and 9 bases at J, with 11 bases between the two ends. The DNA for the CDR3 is TGTGCCAGCAGCACCAACACAGGTGAGCAGTTCTTC. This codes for CASSTNTGEQFF.

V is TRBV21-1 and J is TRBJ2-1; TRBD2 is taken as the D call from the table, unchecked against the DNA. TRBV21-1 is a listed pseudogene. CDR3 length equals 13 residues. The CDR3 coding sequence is TGTGCCAGCTACGGGGGAATGGTGCTTGAGCAGTTCTTC. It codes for CASYGGMVLEQFF.